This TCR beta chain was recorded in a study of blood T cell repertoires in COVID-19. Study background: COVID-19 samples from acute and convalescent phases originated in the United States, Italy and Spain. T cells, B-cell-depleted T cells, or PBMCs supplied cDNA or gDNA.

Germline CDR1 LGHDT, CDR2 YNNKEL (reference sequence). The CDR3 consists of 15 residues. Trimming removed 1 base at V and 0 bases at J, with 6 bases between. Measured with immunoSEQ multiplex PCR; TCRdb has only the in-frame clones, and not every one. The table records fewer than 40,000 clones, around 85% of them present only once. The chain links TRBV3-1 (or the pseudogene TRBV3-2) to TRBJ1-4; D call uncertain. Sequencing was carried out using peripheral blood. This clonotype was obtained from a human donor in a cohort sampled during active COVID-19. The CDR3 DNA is TGTGCCAGCAGCCAAGCGGGTGCAACTAATGAAAAACTGTTTTTT. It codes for CASSQAGATNEKLFF.